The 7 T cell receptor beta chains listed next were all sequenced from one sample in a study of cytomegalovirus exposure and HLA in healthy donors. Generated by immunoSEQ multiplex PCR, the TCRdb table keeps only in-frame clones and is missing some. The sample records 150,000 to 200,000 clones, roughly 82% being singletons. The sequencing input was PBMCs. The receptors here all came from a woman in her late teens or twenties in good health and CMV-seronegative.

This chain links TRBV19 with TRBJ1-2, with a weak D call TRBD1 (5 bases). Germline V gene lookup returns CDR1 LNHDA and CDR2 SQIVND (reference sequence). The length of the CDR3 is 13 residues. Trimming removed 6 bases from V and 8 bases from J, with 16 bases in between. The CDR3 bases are TGTGCCAGTAGCCGGGACGGGGGTTTGGGCTACACCTTC. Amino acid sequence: CASSRDGGLGYTF. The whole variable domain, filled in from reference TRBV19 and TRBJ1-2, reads DGGITQSPKYLFRKEGQNVTLSCEQNLNHDAMYWYRQDPGQGLRLIYYSQIVNDFQKGDIAEGYSVSREKKESFPLTVTSAQKNPTAFYLCASSRDGGLGYTFGSGTRLTVV.

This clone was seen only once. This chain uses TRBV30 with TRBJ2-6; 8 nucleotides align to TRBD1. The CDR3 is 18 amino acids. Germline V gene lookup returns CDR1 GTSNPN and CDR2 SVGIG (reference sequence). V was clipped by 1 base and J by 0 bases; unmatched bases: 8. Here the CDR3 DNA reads TGTGCCTGGAGTGGGAGACAGGGGAAATTCTCTGGGGCCAACGTCCTGACTTTC. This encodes CAWSGRQGKFSGANVLTF.

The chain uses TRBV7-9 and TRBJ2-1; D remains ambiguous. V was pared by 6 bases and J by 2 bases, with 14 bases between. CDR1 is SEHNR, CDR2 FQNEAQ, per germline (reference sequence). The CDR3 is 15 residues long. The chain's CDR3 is CASRPGREPYNEQFF. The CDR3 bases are TGTGCCAGCAGACCTGGGCGTGAGCCCTACAATGAGCAGTTCTTC.

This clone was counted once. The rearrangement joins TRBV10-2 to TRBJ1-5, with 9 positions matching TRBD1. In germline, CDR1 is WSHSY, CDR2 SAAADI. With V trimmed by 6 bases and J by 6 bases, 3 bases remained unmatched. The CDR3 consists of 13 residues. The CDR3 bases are TGCGCCAGCAGGGGACAGGGCCTTCAGCCCCAGCATTTT. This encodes CASRGQGLQPQHF.

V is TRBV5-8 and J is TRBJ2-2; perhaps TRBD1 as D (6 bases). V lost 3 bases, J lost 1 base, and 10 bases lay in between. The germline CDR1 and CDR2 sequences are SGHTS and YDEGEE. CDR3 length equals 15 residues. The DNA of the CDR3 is TGTGCCAGCAGCTCAGGGACATTGAACACCGGGGAGCTGTTTTTT. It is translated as CASSSGTLNTGELFF.

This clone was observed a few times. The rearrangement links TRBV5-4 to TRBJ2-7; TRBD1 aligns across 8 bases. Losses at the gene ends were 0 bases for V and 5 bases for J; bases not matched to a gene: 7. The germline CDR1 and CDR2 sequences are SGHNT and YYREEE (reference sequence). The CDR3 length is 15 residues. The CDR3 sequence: CASSLGSGQGNEQYF. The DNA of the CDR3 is TGTGCCAGCAGCTTGGGTAGTGGACAGGGTAACGAGCAGTACTTC.

The CDR3 is CSVGGPGGDTQYF. CDR3 in DNA: TGCAGCGTTGGGGGGCCAGGCGGTGATACGCAGTATTTT. The chain couples TRBV29-1 to TRBJ2-3; tentatively, D is TRBD1 (6 bases). Germline V CDR1 and CDR2: SQVTM, ANQGSEA. The CDR3 totals 13 residues. V was shortened by 4 bases and J by 6 bases, with 14 bases between the two germline ends.